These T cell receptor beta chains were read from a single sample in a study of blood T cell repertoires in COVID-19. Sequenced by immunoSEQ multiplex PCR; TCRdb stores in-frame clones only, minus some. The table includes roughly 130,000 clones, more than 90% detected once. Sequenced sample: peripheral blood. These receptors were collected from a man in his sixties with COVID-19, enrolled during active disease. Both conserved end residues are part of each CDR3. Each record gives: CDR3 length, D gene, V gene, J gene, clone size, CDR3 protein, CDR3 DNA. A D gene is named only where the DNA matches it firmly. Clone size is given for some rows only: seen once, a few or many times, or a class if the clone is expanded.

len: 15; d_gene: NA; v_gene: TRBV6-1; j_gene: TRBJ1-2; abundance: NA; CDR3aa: CASSEGGRVNYGYTF; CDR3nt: TGTGCCAGCAGTGAGGGAGGGAGGGTTAACTATGGCTACACCTTC
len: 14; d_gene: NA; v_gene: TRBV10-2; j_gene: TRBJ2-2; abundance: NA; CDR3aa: CASRVTTNTGELFF; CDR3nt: TGCGCCAGCAGAGTAACAACGAACACCGGGGAGCTGTTTTTT
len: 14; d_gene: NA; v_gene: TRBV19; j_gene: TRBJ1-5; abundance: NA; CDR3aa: CASSEAGGNQPQHF; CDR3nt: TGTGCCAGTAGTGAAGCAGGGGGCAATCAGCCCCAGCATTTT
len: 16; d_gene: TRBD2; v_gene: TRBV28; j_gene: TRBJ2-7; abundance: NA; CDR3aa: CASSPPAGTSGNEQYF; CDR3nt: TGTGCCAGCAGTCCCCCCGCCGGGACTAGCGGGAACGAGCAGTACTTC
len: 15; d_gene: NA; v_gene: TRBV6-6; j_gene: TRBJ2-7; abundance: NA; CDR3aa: CASSYSVGENYEQYF; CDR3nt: TGTGCCAGCAGTTACTCGGTGGGAGAGAACTACGAGCAGTACTTC
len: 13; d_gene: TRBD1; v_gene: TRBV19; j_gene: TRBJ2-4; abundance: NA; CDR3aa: CASSSLDRGFQYF; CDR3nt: TGTGCCAGTAGTTCACTGGACAGGGGGTTTCAGTACTTC
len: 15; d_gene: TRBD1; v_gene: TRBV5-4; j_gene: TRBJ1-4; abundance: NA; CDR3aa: CASSSSGTGDEKLFF; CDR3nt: TGTGCCAGCAGCTCATCCGGGACAGGGGATGAAAAACTGTTTTTT
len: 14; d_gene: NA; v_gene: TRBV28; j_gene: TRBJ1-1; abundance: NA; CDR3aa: CASSLGAENTEAFF; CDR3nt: TGTGCCAGCAGTTTAGGCGCGGAAAACACTGAAGCTTTCTTT
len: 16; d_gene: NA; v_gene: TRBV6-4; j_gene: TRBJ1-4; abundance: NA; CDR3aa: CASSEHPQEWGEKLFF; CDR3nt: TGTGCCAGCAGTGAACACCCACAGGAGTGGGGTGAAAAACTGTTTTTT
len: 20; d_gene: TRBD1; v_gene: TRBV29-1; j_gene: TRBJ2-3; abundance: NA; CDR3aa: CSAPGQGWGSVVTSTDTQYF; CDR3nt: TGCAGCGCCCCGGGACAGGGATGGGGTAGCGTAGTAACTAGCACAGATACGCAGTATTTT
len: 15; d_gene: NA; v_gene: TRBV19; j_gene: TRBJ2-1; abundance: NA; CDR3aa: CASSIGLASYNEQFF; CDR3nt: TGTGCCAGTAGTATAGGGCTAGCGTCCTACAATGAGCAGTTCTTC
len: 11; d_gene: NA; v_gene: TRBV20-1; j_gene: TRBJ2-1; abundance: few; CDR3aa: CSASKNREQFF; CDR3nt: TGCAGTGCTAGCAAGAATCGGGAGCAGTTCTTC
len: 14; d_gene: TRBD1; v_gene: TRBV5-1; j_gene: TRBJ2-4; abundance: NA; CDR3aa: CASSLRQGGNIQYF; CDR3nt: TGCGCCAGCAGCTTGCGACAGGGGGGAAACATTCAGTACTTC
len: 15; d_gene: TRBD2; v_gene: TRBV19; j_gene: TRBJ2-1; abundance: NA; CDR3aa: CASQTGTSVDNEQFF; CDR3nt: TGTGCCAGCCAGACCGGGACTAGCGTAGACAATGAGCAGTTCTTC
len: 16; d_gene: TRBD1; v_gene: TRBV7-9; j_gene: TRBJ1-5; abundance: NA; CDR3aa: CASSSTGGAGNQPQHF; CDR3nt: TGTGCCAGCAGCTCGACAGGGGGCGCAGGCAATCAGCCCCAGCATTTT
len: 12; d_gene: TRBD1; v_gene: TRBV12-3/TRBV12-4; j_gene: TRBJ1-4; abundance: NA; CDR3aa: CASSPRQGKLFF; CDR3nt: TGTGCCAGCAGTCCTCGACAGGGCAAACTGTTTTTT
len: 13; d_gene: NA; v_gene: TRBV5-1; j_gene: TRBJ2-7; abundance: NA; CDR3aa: CASSLDGVIKQYF; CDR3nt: TGCGCCAGCAGCTTGGACGGGGTAATTAAGCAGTACTTC
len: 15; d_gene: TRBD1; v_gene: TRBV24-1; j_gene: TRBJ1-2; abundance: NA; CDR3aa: CATSDPTGSDYGYTF; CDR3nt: TGTGCCACCAGTGACCCGACAGGGTCAGACTATGGCTACACCTTC
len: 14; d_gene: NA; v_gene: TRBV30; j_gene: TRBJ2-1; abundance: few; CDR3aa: CAWSVLVSSNEQFF; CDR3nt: TGTGCCTGGAGTGTACTAGTCTCTAGCAATGAGCAGTTCTTC
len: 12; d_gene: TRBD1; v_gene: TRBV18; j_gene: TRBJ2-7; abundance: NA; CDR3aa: CASSLDRDEQYF; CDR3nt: TGTGCCAGCTCCCTCGACAGGGACGAGCAGTACTTC
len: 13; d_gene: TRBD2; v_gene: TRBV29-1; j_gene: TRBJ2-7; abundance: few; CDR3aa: CSVDAAGGSEQYF; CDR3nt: TGCAGCGTTGATGCAGCGGGAGGATCCGAGCAGTACTTC
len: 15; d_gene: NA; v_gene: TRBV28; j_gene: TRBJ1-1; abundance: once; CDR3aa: CASSLTVSRNTEAFF; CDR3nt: TGTGCCAGCAGTTTAACCGTTAGTAGGAACACTGAAGCTTTCTTT
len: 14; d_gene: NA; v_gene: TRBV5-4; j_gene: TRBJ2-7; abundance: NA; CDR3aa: CASSLWPATYEQYF; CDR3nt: TGTGCCAGCAGCTTATGGCCAGCGACCTACGAGCAGTACTTC
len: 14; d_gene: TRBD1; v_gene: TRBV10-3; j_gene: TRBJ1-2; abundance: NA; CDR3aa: CAISESDREGGYTF; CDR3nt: TGTGCCATCAGTGAGTCTGACAGGGAAGGTGGCTACACCTTC
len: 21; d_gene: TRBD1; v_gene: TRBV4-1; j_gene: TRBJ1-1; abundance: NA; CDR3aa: CASSQEKRFGDRGRVNTEAFF; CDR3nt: TGCGCCAGCAGCCAAGAGAAGAGGTTTGGGGACAGGGGGCGGGTGAACACTGAAGCTTTCTTT
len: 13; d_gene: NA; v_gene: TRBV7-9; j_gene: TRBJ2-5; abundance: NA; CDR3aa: CASSSSFGGPQYF; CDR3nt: TGTGCCAGCAGCTCGAGCTTTGGTGGGCCCCAGTACTTC
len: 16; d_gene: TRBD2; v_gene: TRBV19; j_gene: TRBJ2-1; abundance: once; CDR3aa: CASSLEGLAGAGEQFF; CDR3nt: TGTGCCAGTAGCTTGGAGGGGCTAGCGGGAGCGGGTGAGCAGTTCTTC
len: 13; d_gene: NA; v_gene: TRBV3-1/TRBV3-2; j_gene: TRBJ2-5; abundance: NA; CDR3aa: CASSHSDQETQYF; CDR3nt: TGTGCCAGCAGCCATAGCGATCAAGAGACCCAGTACTTC
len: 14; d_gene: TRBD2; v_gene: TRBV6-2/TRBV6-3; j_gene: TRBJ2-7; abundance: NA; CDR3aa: CASSYEAGAYEQYF; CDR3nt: TGTGCCAGCAGTTACGAAGCGGGAGCATACGAGCAGTACTTC